The 22 T cell receptor beta chains presented below share a single source sample, sequenced in a study of prognosis after radiotherapy for stage I lung cancer (dated by TCRdb to about 2021). Data came from an Illumina HiSeq 3000. Two rounds of multiplex PCR were performed to amplify the TCR beta CDR3 region from genomic DNA. In the first round of PCR, primers specific to each TRBV and TRBJ gene were used, and the primer sequences are filed in Chinese patent CN105087789A. TCRdb itself trimmed the public reads at Q25 with fastp, ran MiXCR and retained productive beta chains. For every CDR3 protein sequence, its rows merge into one entry that carries the most common genes and DNA. For this sample the table gives tens of thousands of distinct CDR3 sequences, of which roughly 41% were detected only once. Clones ranked in the top ten supply about 30% of the sample. Sequencing was performed on PBMCs, taken before or after stereotactic body radiation therapy (not recorded which). These receptors originate from a donor over 45 with non-small cell lung cancer.

This clonotype was recorded many times. This chain connects TRBV4-1 to TRBJ2-7, with TRBD2 as a possible D gene (5 bases). CDR1 MGHRA and CDR2 YSYEKL come from the germline V gene. The CDR3 is made up of 14 amino acids. The V end lost 1 base, the J end lost 1 base, and 8 bases lay between the germline ends. CDR3 DNA sequence: TGCGCCAGCAGCCAAGCAGGAGGTTCCTACGAGCAGTACTTC. It is translated as CASSQAGGSYEQYF.

The table lists this clonotype with many counts. The chain has TRBV24-1 and TRBJ2-3; 10 bases map to TRBD1. The V segment lost 5 bases and the J segment 3 bases; nucleotides outside the gene matches: 7. The CDR3 is 16 amino acids. Germline V gene data show CDR1 as KGHDR and CDR2 as SFDVKD. CDR3 DNA: TGTGCCACCAGTGGCCCGGGACAGGGGAGAACAGATACGCAGTATTTT. Its protein is CATSGPGQGRTDTQYF.

This clonotype occurred many times. The J gene is TRBJ2-1, the V gene TRBV6-5; 10 nucleotides match TRBD1. V gave up 4 bases and J gave up 8 bases; unmatched junction bases: 20. This CDR3 has 19 amino acids. Germline V gene data show CDR1 as MNHEY and CDR2 as SVGAGI. CDR3 sequence (DNA): TGTGCCAGCAGTTCCCAAACGGGACAGGGGACGAAAGAAACGGATGAGCAGTTCTTC. This encodes CASSSQTGQGTKETDEQFF.

Here the CDR3 reads CASSWSGGSTDTQYF. The DNA of the CDR3 is TGCGCCAGCAGCTGGTCGGGAGGGAGCACAGATACGCAGTATTTT. The gene calls are TRBV5-1 and TRBJ2-3; the match to TRBD2 covers 8 bases. CDR1 is SGHRS, CDR2 YFSETQ, per germline. J lost 0 bases, V lost 3 bases, and 3 bases had no gene match. The CDR3 length is 15 residues.

The CDR3: CSAYAEGRPYEQFF. The CDR3 region has the DNA TGCAGTGCGTACGCGGAGGGCCGACCCTATGAGCAGTTCTTC. V is TRBV20-1 and J is TRBJ2-5, with D tentatively TRBD2 (6 bases). The DNA end lines up better with TRBJ2-1; the J call may be wrong. Germline CDR1 DFQATT, CDR2 SNEGSKA (reference sequence). There are 14 residues in the CDR3.

Notes on this clonotype: This likely reflects a read error, since a far larger clone is one base away. The chain carries TRBV10-3 and TRBJ2-3; 10 bases fit TRBD2. The CDR3 extends over 18 amino acids. Germline-derived CDR1 and CDR2 are ENHRY and SYGVKD. In nucleotides, the CDR3 is TGTGCCAGCAGTCCACATGGGGCTCTAGCGGGGGCAGGAGGTACGCAGTATTTT. It yields the protein CASSPHGALAGAGGTQYF.

This clonotype was counted at least ten times. The chain is built from TRBV30 and TRBJ1-2, with D maybe TRBD1 (6 bases). Trimming left V 7 bases short and J 6 bases short, with 15 bases between. From germline, CDR1 is GTSNPN and CDR2 SVGIG (reference sequence). The CDR3 is 12 residues long. The CDR3 DNA follows: TGTGCCTCAAAACAGGGACGGGATGGCTACACCTTC. Its translation is CASKQGRDGYTF. Full variable domain (missing parts from reference TRBV30 and TRBJ1-2): SQTIHQWPATLVQPVGSPLSLECTVEGTSNPNLYWYRQAAGRGLQLLFYSVGIGQISSEVPQNLSASRPQDRQFILSSKKLLLSDSGFYLCASKQGRDGYTFGSGTRLTVV.

This sequence joins TRBV27 and TRBJ2-2; 9 nucleotides agree with TRBD2. V lost 6 bases and J lost 0; bases outside the gene matches: 8. This CDR3 has 17 residues. Germline V gene data show CDR1 as MNHEY and CDR2 as SMNVEV (reference sequence). The CDR3 reads CASSLSSGTANTGELFF. In DNA, the CDR3 is TGTGCCAGCAGCCTTTCTAGCGGGACCGCGAACACCGGGGAGCTGTTTTTT.

The sample holds many counts of this clonotype. This rearrangement joins TRBV7-2 to TRBJ2-6; D is unclear. The ends were cut back, 5 bases at V and 2 bases at J, with 13 bases in the middle. Germline V gene data show CDR1 as SGHTA and CDR2 as FQGNSA. This CDR3 has 16 amino acids. The chain's CDR3 is CASSPSSGPGANVLTF. The CDR3, as DNA: TGTGCCAGCAGCCCCTCGTCAGGTCCTGGGGCCAACGTCCTGACTTTC. The full variable domain, in which reference TRBV7-2 and TRBJ2-6 provide the parts outside the CDR3, is GAGVSQSPSNKVTEKGKDVELRCDPISGHTALYWYRQSLGQGLEFLIYFQGNSAPDKSGLPSDRFSAERTGGSVSTLTIQRTQQEDSAVYLCASSPSSGPGANVLTFGAGSRLTVL.

This clonotype was counted many times. This likely stems from a read error, as it lies one base from a far larger clone. V and J are TRBV11-2 and TRBJ2-1; the D is unclear. Deletions cut 3 bases from V and 10 bases from J, with 16 bases between. This CDR3 region has 14 residues. Germline V CDR1 and CDR2: SGHAT, FQNNGV. The CDR3 bases are TGTGCCAGCAGCTTGACCGACGCCACCTACGAGCAGTTCTTC. This sequence encodes CASSLTDATYEQFF.

As for this clonotype: A far larger clone is one base from this, pointing to a likely read error. The genes are TRBV6-2 or TRBV6-3 and TRBJ2-1; TRBD2 is a possible D gene (6 bases). Germline CDR1 reads MNHEY; CDR2 reads SVGEGT. This CDR3 contains 13 residues. Trimming pared 5 bases from V and 9 bases from J, leaving 14 bases between. CDR3 amino acids: CASSSSVGGEQFF. The CDR3 coding sequence is TGTGCCAGCAGTAGTTCGGTGGGGGGTGAGCAGTTCTTC.

The chain links TRBV5-1 to TRBJ2-7; a possible D gene is TRBD1 (6 bases). There are 15 residues in the CDR3. The V gene lost 4 bases and the J gene lost 3 bases, with 17 bases spanning the gap. Germline CDR1 and CDR2: SGHRS and YFSETQ. CDR3 bases: TGCGCCAGCAGCGAAACCGGGACACGTAGCTACGAGCAGTACTTC. Translation: CASSETGTRSYEQYF.

DNA of the CDR3: TGTGCCACCAGTGATTCGATGGGAGGCAATGAGCAGTTCTTC. It codes for CATSDSMGGNEQFF. The rearrangement joins TRBV24-1 to TRBJ2-1; maybe TRBD2 (6 bases). Germline CDR1 and CDR2: KGHDR and SFDVKD. Trimming shortened V by 2 bases and J by 6 bases, and 10 bases separated the two germline ends. CDR3 length: 14 amino acids.

This clonotype was detected a few times. A far larger clone is one base from this, pointing to a likely read error. The rearrangement links TRBV6-1 to TRBJ2-1; no clear D. The CDR3 is made up of 13 amino acids. With 7 bases removed from V and 8 bases from J, the gap between germline ends came to 15 bases. Germline V gene sequence: CDR1 MNHNS, CDR2 SASEGT. CDR3 loop: CASIDPVGHEQFF. The DNA for the CDR3 is TGTGCCAGCATCGACCCCGTTGGCCATGAGCAGTTCTTC.

Comments on this clonotype: One junction end does not reproduce the germline sequence, and a read error may be involved. The chain uses TRBV12-3 or TRBV12-4 and TRBJ2-2; D perhaps matches TRBD2 (7 bases). There are 16 residues in the CDR3. CDR3 sequence (DNA): TGTGCCAGCACCCTCAGGGGCGGGGGTGGGACCGGGGAGCCGTTTTTT. Its protein is CASTLRGGGGTGEPFF.

This clonotype was picked up a small number of times. A much larger clone lies one base from this, so it may be a read error. The rearrangement uses TRBV12-3 or TRBV12-4 and TRBJ2-5, with D possibly matching TRBD2 (6 bases). CDR3 size: 14 residues. The CDR3 bases are TGTGCCAGCACCTACCTTGGGGGAGGAGAGGCCCAGTACTTC. Residues: CASTYLGGGEAQYF.

This clonotype was picked up many times. The rearrangement links TRBV25-1 to TRBJ1-1; D may be TRBD1 (5 bases). V was trimmed by 5 bases and J by 1 base, leaving 8 bases between them. The CDR3 spans 13 residues. Germline CDR1 and CDR2: MGHDK and SYGVNS. The CDR3 DNA sequence: TGTGCCAGCAGTCTAACAGGGAACACTGAAGCTTTCTTT. As protein: CASSLTGNTEAFF. Combining the CDR3 with reference TRBV25-1 and TRBJ1-1 gives the whole variable domain EADIYQTPRYLVIGTGKKITLECSQTMGHDKMYWYQQDPGMELHLIHYSYGVNSTEKGDLSSESTVSRIRTEHFPLTLESARPSHTSQYLCASSLTGNTEAFFGQGTRLTVV.

V gene TRBV12-3 or TRBV12-4 combines with J gene TRBJ2-1, with TRBD2 as a possible D gene (6 bases). The CDR3 runs to 13 residues. V lost 3 bases, J lost 6 bases, and 9 bases lay in between. This CDR3 is CASSLIAVNEQFF. The CDR3 coding sequence is TGTGCCAGCAGTTTGATAGCGGTCAATGAGCAGTTCTTC.

This clonotype was detected ten times or more. The CDR3 reads CSVLSSGANVLTF. The CDR3 DNA is TGCAGCGTTCTTAGCTCTGGGGCCAACGTCCTGACTTTC. The J gene is TRBJ2-6, the V gene TRBV29-1; no definite D call. The V gene's germline CDR1 is SQVTM and CDR2 ANQGSEA. V was clipped by 5 bases and J by 0 bases, with 5 bases between them. The CDR3 is 13 amino acids.

This clonotype showed up many times. V is TRBV3-1 and J is TRBJ2-3; 8 nucleotides align to TRBD1. The CDR3 contains 15 residues. Trimming cost V 1 base and J 4 bases; bases outside gene matches: 4. Germline CDR1 LGHDT, CDR2 YNNKEL (reference sequence). CDR3 in DNA: TGTGCCAGCAGCCAAGTCGGGACAGGTGCAGATACGCAGTATTTT. Translating it yields CASSQVGTGADTQYF.

With respect to this clonotype: Mismatch with germline at one junction end may stem from a read error. The genes are TRBV19 and TRBJ1-5; D is undetermined. Germline V gene lookup returns CDR1 LNHDA and CDR2 SQIVND (reference sequence). This CDR3 spans 12 amino acids. CDR3 in amino acids: CASSLVRQPQHF. The CDR3 bases are TGTGCCAGTAGTTTGGTGAGGCAGCCCCAACATTTT.

About this clonotype itself: The junction does not match germline at one end; this may be a read error. The V call is TRBV7-8, the J call TRBJ2-5; 10 bases are shared with TRBD1. Germline V CDR1 and CDR2: SGHVS, FQNEAQ. This CDR3 spans 18 amino acids. The CDR3 region is CASILVSRVDRGQETQYF. The DNA for the CDR3 is TGTGCCAGCATCTTAGTTTCTCGCGTGGACAGGGGGCAAGAGACCCAGTACTTC.